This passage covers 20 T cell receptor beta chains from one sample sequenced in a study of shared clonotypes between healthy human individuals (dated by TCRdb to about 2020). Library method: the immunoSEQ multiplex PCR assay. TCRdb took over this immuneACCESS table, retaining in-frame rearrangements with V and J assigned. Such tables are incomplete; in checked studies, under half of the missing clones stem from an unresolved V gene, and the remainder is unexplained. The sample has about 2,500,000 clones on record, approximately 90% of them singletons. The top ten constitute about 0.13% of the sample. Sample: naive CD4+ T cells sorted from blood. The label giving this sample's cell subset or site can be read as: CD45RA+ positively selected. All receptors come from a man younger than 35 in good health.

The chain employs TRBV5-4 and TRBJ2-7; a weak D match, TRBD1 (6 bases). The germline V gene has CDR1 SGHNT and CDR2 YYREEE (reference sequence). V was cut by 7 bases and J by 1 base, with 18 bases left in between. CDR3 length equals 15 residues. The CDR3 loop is CASGRKTGESYEQYF. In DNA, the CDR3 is TGTGCCAGCGGAAGGAAGACAGGCGAATCCTACGAGCAGTACTTC.

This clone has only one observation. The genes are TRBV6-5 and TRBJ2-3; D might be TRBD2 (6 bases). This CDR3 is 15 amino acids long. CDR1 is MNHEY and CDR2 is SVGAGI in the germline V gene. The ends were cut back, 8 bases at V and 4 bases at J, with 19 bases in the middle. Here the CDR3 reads CASRRLVKGPDTQYF. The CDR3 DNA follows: TGTGCCAGCCGCAGACTAGTCAAGGGGCCAGATACGCAGTATTTT.

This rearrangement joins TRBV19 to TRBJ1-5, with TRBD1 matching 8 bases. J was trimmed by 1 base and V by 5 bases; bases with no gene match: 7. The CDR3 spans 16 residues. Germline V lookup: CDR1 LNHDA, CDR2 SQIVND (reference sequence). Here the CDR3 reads CASSSPGGGSNQPQHF. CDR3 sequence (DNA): TGTGCCAGTAGTTCCCCAGGGGGCGGAAGCAATCAGCCCCAGCATTTT. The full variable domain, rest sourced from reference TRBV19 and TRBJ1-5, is DGGITQSPKYLFRKEGQNVTLSCEQNLNHDAMYWYRQDPGQGLRLIYYSQIVNDFQKGDIAEGYSVSREKKESFPLTVTSAQKNPTAFYLCASSSPGGGSNQPQHFGDGTRLSIL.

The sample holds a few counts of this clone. The CDR3 loop reads CASKGDRGNSPLHF. The CDR3 DNA sequence: TGTGCCAGCAAGGGGGACAGGGGGAATTCACCCCTCCACTTT. This rearrangement joins TRBV2 to TRBJ1-6; 11 nucleotides line up with TRBD1. The V and J ends lost 7 bases and 7 bases, in that order; junction bases with no gene match: 3. CDR1 is SNHLY, CDR2 FYNNEI, per germline. This CDR3 contains 14 residues.

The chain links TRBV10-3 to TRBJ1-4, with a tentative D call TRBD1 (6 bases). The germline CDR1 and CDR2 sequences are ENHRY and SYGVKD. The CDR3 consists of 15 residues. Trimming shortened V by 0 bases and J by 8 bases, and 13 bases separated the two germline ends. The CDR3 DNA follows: TGTGCCATCAGTGAGTCTGGGGGGGCGGGAGAAAAACTGTTTTTT. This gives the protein CAISESGGAGEKLFF.

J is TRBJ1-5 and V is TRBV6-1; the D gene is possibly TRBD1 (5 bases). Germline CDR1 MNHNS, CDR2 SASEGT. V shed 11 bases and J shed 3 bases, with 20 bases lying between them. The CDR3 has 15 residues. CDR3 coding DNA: TGTGCCTCCCCCGGGACCCAGGAGAACAATCAGCCCCAGCATTTT. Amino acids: CASPGTQENNQPQHF.

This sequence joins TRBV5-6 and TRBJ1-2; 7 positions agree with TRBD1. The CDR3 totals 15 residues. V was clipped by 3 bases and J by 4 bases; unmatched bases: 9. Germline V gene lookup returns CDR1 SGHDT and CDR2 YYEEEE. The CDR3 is CASSYEDRPLYGYTF. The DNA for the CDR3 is TGTGCCAGCAGCTACGAGGACAGGCCCCTCTATGGCTACACCTTC.

This CDR3 reads CASSPGAGYTF. In DNA, the CDR3 is TGCGCCAGCAGCCCAGGGGCCGGCTACACCTTC. The rearrangement joins TRBV5-1 to TRBJ1-2; the D gene is possibly TRBD1 (6 bases). Per the germline V gene, CDR1 is SGHRS and CDR2 is YFSETQ. V gave up 4 bases and J gave up 8 bases, with 9 bases separating them. CDR3 size: 11 residues. The whole variable domain, remainder taken from reference TRBV5-1 and TRBJ1-2, is KAGVTQTPRYLIKTRGQQVTLSCSPISGHRSVSWYQQTPGQGLQFLFEYFSETQRNKGNFPGRFSGRQFSNSRSEMNVSTLELGDSALYLCASSPGAGYTFGSGTRLTVV.

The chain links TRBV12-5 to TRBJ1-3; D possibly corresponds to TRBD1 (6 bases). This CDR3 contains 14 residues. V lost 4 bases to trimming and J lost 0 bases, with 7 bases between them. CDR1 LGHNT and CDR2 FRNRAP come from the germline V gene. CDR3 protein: CASGWDTSGNTIYF. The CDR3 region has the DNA TGTGCTAGTGGTTGGGACACCTCTGGAAACACCATATATTTT.

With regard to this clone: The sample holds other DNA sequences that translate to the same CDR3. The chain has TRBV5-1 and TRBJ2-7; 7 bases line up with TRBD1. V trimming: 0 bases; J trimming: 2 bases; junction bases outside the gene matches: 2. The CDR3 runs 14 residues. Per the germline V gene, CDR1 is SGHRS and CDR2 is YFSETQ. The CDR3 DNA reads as TGCGCCAGCAGCTTGGGACAGGGTCCCTACGAGCAGTACTTC. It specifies CASSLGQGPYEQYF.

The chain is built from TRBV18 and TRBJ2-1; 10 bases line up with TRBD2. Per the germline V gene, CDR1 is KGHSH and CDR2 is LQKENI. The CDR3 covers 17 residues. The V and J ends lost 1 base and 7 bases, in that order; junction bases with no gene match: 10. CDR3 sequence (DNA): TGTGCCAGCTCACCACAAGGGACTAGCGTGGGATCAAATGAGCAGTTCTTC. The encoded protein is CASSPQGTSVGSNEQFF.

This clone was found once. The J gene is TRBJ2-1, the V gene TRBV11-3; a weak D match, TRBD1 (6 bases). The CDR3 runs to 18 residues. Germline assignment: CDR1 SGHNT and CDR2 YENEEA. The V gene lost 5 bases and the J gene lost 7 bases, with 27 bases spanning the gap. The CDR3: CASSPRTLGAGVWNEQFF. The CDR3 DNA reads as TGTGCCAGCAGCCCCCGAACCCTGGGGGCAGGGGTCTGGAATGAGCAGTTCTTC.

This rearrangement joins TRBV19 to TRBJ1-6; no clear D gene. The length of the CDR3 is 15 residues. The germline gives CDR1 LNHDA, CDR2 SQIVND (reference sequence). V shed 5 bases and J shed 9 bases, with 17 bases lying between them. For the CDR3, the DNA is TGTGCCAGTAGTGAGATAATGGGTGGTAGTTCACCCCTCCACTTT. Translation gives CASSEIMGGSSPLHF. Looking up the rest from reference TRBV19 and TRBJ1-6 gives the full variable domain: DGGITQSPKYLFRKEGQNVTLSCEQNLNHDAMYWYRQDPGQGLRLIYYSQIVNDFQKGDIAEGYSVSREKKESFPLTVTSAQKNPTAFYLCASSEIMGGSSPLHFGNGTRLTVT.

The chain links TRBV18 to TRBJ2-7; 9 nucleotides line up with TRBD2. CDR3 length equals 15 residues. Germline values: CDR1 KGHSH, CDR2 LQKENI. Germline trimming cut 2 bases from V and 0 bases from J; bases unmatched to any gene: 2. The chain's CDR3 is CASSPTSGPSYEQYF. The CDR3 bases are TGTGCCAGCTCACCAACTAGCGGGCCCTCCTACGAGCAGTACTTC.

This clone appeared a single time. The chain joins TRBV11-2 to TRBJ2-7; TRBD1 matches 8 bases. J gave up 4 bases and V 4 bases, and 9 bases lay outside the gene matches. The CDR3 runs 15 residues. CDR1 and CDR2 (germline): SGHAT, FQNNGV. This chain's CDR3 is CASSSRRDRRYEQYF. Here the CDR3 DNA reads TGTGCCAGCAGCTCCAGACGGGACAGGCGATACGAGCAGTACTTC.

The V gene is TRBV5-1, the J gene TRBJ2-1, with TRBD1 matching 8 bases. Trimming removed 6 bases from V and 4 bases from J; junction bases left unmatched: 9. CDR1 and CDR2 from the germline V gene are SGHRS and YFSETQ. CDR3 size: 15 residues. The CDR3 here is CASTPDRARYNEQFF. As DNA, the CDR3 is TGCGCCAGCACTCCGGACAGGGCGCGATACAATGAGCAGTTCTTC.

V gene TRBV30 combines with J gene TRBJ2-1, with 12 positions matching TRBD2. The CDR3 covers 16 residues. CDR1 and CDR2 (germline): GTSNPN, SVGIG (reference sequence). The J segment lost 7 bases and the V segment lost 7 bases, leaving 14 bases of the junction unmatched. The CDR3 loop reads CASDWDRTSGTNEQFF. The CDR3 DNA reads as TGTGCCTCTGATTGGGATCGGACTAGCGGGACAAATGAGCAGTTCTTC.

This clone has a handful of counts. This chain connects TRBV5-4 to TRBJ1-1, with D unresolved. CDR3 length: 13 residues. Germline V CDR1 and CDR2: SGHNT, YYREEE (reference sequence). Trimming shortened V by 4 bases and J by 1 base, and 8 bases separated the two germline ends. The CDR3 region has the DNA TGTGCCAGCAGCCCCGACCCGAACACTGAAGCTTTCTTT. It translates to CASSPDPNTEAFF.

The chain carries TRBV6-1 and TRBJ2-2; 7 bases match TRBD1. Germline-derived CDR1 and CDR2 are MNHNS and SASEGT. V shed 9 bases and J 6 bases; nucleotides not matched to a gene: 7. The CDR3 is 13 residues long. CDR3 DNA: TGTGCCAGTGACAGGGTTGATTCCGGGGAGCTGTTTTTT. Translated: CASDRVDSGELFF.

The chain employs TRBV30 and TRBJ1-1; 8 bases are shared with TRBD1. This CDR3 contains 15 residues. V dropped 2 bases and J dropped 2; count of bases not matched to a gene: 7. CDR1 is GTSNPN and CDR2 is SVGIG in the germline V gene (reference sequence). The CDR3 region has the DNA TGTGCCTGGAGTATCCCGGGACAGGCCAACACTGAAGCTTTCTTT. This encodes CAWSIPGQANTEAFF.